One and the same sample provided the 19 T cell receptor beta chains below, sequenced in a study of T cell changes during pregnancy in multiple sclerosis. TCRdb keeps only in-frame clones here, not all; method: immunoSEQ multiplex PCR. Of tens of thousands of clones in the sample, 88% were seen once. Source: peripheral blood, taken in the first trimester of pregnancy. Receptors originate from a female donor in good health, enrolled as a control in a pregnancy study.

The CDR3 is CASSVNLNTEAFF. The CDR3 coding sequence is TGTGCCAGTAGCGTCAACTTGAACACTGAAGCTTTCTTT. The V gene is TRBV19, the J gene TRBJ1-1, with D unclear. This CDR3 has 13 residues. Germline CDR1 and CDR2: LNHDA and SQIVND (reference sequence). V gave up 6 bases and J gave up 0 bases, with 8 bases separating them.

The V and J genes are TRBV6-4 and TRBJ2-2; 7 positions match TRBD1. The germline CDR1 and CDR2 sequences are MRHNA and SNTAGT. This CDR3 contains 13 residues. J lost 4 bases, V lost 5 bases, and 1 base had no gene match. DNA for the CDR3: TGTGCCAGCAGTCAGGGGGTCACCGGGGAGCTGTTTTTT. This translates into CASSQGVTGELFF.

The CDR3 region is CASSLVLQAGQETQYF. The CDR3 DNA sequence: TGTGCCAGCAGCTTAGTTCTTCAAGCGGGGCAAGAGACCCAGTACTTC. The gene calls are TRBV7-2 and TRBJ2-5; 7 nucleotides match TRBD2. V dropped 1 base and J dropped 2; count of bases not matched to a gene: 7. Germline V CDR1 and CDR2: SGHTA, FQGNSA. The CDR3 is 16 amino acids.

The CDR3 spells CASSPRPGLAGKEQFF. CDR3 coding DNA: TGTGCCAGCAGCCCTCGGCCGGGACTAGCGGGGAAAGAGCAGTTCTTC. The V call is TRBV11-1, the J call TRBJ2-1, with 13 bases identical to TRBD2. Germline V gene data show CDR1 as SGHAT and CDR2 as FQDESV (reference sequence). The CDR3 loop spans 16 amino acids. Germline trimming cut 5 bases from V and 10 bases from J; bases unmatched to any gene: 11.

The rearrangement links TRBV6-1 to TRBJ2-7, with a tentative D call TRBD2 (7 bases). V was shortened by 7 bases and J by 4 bases, with 20 bases between the two germline ends. CDR1 and CDR2 (germline): MNHNS, SASEGT. The CDR3 sequence is 15 residues long. CDR3: CASTKRGGRGYEQYF. The CDR3, as DNA: TGTGCCAGCACCAAAAGGGGGGGGAGGGGGTACGAGCAGTACTTC.

V usage is TRBV28 and J usage is TRBJ2-1; 9 bases agree with TRBD2. The CDR3 has 13 residues. Per the germline V gene, CDR1 is MDHEN and CDR2 is SYDVKM. Unmatched junction bases numbered 3, after V lost 8 bases and J lost 4 bases. The CDR3 spells CASHLAGYNEQFF. DNA for the CDR3: TGTGCCAGCCACCTAGCGGGGTACAATGAGCAGTTCTTC.

The genes are TRBV7-6 and TRBJ1-6, with D perhaps TRBD1 (5 bases). Looked up from germline, CDR1 is SGHVS and CDR2 is FNYEAQ. The CDR3 has 14 residues. V was clipped by 4 bases and J by 13 bases, with 17 bases between them. The CDR3 nucleotides read TGTGCCAGCAGCTCCTCGGGACTGCCTAAGCCCCTCCACTTT. Its protein product is CASSSSGLPKPLHF.

The chain is built from TRBV5-1 and TRBJ2-5, with 10 positions matching TRBD2. Germline loops: CDR1 SGHRS, CDR2 YFSETQ. This CDR3 has 16 amino acids. V lost 0 bases to trimming and J lost 6 bases; unmatched junction nucleotides: 8. The CDR3 DNA reads as TGCGCCAGCAGCTTGGAGTTAGCGGGAGGTTTAAAGACCCAGTACTTC. It encodes CASSLELAGGLKTQYF.

The chain is built from TRBV28 and TRBJ1-2; tentatively, D is TRBD1 (5 bases). The germline gives CDR1 MDHEN, CDR2 SYDVKM. CDR3 size: 14 residues. Trimming stripped 1 base from V and 6 bases from J, with 12 bases between. DNA of the CDR3: TGTGCCAGCAGTTTATCCGCAGGGAGGAATGGCTACACCTTC. It yields the protein CASSLSAGRNGYTF.

The V gene is TRBV5-4, the J gene TRBJ2-3, with 9 positions matching TRBD1. The CDR3 has 14 residues. Germline V gene lookup returns CDR1 SGHNT and CDR2 YYREEE (reference sequence). The trim removed 5 bases at V and 3 bases at J, leaving 4 bases unmatched. The CDR3 region is CASSRTGETDTQYF. CDR3 nucleotides: TGTGCCAGCAGTAGGACAGGGGAGACAGATACGCAGTATTTT.

This rearrangement joins TRBV5-4 to TRBJ2-7; TRBD2 aligns across 10 bases. The CDR3 consists of 15 residues. Per the germline V gene, CDR1 is SGHNT and CDR2 is YYREEE (reference sequence). Trimming at V came to 4 bases and at J to 5 bases, leaving 9 bases not matched to a gene. CDR3 sequence reads: CASSHSGGRGHEQYF. The CDR3 DNA follows: TGTGCCAGCAGCCATAGCGGGGGGCGCGGCCACGAGCAGTACTTC. The full variable domain, in which reference TRBV5-4 and TRBJ2-7 provide the parts outside the CDR3, is ETGVTQSPTHLIKTRGQQVTLRCSSQSGHNTVSWYQQALGQGPQFIFQYYREEENGRGNFPPRFSGLQFPNYSSELNVNALELDDSALYLCASSHSGGRGHEQYFGPGTRLTVT.

CDR3 in amino acids: CASSDRGRTIYF. CDR3 DNA: TGTGCCAGCAGCGACAGGGGGCGGACCATATATTTT. This chain joins TRBV2 and TRBJ1-3; 10 nucleotides line up with TRBD1. CDR3 length: 12 amino acids. Germline-derived CDR1 and CDR2 are SNHLY and FYNNEI. Unmatched junction bases numbered 3, after V lost 6 bases and J lost 10 bases.

The chain carries TRBV5-1 and TRBJ2-3, with a tentative D call TRBD1 (6 bases). V lost 4 bases and J lost 5, with 17 bases in between. Germline lookup yields CDR1 SGHRS and CDR2 YFSETQ. This CDR3 contains 15 residues. The CDR3 DNA reads as TGCGCCAGCAGCCCGAACCCTACAGGGAGAGATACGCAGTATTTT. It encodes CASSPNPTGRDTQYF.

The chain joins TRBV7-6 to TRBJ2-3; D might be TRBD2 (5 bases). The ends were cut back, 2 bases at V and 6 bases at J, with 12 bases in the middle. This CDR3 contains 14 residues. Germline V gene lookup returns CDR1 SGHVS and CDR2 FNYEAQ. CDR3 sequence: CASSLSGSYDTQYF. DNA for the CDR3: TGTGCCAGCAGCTTATCTGGGAGTTATGATACGCAGTATTTT.

This chain joins TRBV19 and TRBJ1-2; no definite D call. The CDR3 is 12 amino acids. V lost 2 bases and J 4 bases, leaving 5 bases between the germline ends. Germline CDR1 LNHDA, CDR2 SQIVND (reference sequence). This CDR3 reads CASSISVYGYTF. The CDR3 DNA follows: TGTGCCAGTAGTATAAGCGTCTATGGCTACACCTTC.

The chain joins TRBV14 to TRBJ2-1; weak D call: TRBD1 (6 bases). The germline gives CDR1 SGHDN, CDR2 FVKESK. This CDR3 comprises 16 residues. Trimming stripped 4 bases from V and 5 bases from J, with 18 bases between. This CDR3 reads CASSRDTGVMNNEQFF. The CDR3 DNA reads TGTGCCAGCAGCCGGGACACCGGAGTGATGAACAATGAGCAGTTCTTC. The full variable domain, with the rest looked up from reference TRBV14 and TRBJ2-1, is EAGVTQFPSHSVIEKGQTVTLRCDPISGHDNLYWYRRVMGKEIKFLLHFVKESKQDESGMPNNRFLAERTGGTYSTLKVQPAELEDSGVYFCASSRDTGVMNNEQFFGPGTRLTVL.

The V gene is TRBV2, the J gene TRBJ2-7; 10 nucleotides line up with TRBD1. This CDR3 region has 12 residues. The V segment lost 6 bases and the J segment 6 bases; nucleotides outside the gene matches: 2. Germline lookup yields CDR1 SNHLY and CDR2 FYNNEI. The DNA for the CDR3 is TGTGCCAGCAGGGACAGGGGGTCCGAGCAGTACTTC. Protein sequence: CASRDRGSEQYF.

The rearrangement links TRBV6-1 to TRBJ1-5, with TRBD1 matching 8 bases. V shed 8 bases, J shed 0 bases, and the junction held 3 bases outside the gene matches. CDR1 and CDR2 (germline): MNHNS, SASEGT. CDR3 length: 14 amino acids. The DNA for the CDR3 is TGTGCCAGCGGGGACAGGTATAGCAATCAGCCCCAGCATTTT. Translating gives CASGDRYSNQPQHF.

This clone has only one observation. The chain is built from TRBV2 and TRBJ1-5; tentative D call: TRBD1 (5 bases). The CDR3 totals 14 residues. The germline V and J ends were trimmed by 2 bases and 5 bases, with 10 bases remaining between them. CDR1 is SNHLY, CDR2 FYNNEI, per germline. CDR3 nucleotides: TGTGCCAGCAGTGAATCCAGGGTAGATCAGCCCCAGCATTTT. Its protein is CASSESRVDQPQHF.